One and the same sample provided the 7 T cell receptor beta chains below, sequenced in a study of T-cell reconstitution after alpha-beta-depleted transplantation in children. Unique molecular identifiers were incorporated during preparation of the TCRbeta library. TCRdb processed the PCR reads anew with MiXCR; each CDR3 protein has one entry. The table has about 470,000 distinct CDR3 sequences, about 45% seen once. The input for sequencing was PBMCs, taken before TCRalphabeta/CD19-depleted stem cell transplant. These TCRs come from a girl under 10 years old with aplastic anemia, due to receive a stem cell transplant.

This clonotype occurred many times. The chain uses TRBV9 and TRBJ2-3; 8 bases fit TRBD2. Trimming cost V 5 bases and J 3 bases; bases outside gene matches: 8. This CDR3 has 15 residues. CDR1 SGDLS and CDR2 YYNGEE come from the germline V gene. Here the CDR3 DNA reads TGTGCCAGCAGTCCCCGCAGCGGGAGAACAGATACGCAGTATTTT. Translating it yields CASSPRSGRTDTQYF.

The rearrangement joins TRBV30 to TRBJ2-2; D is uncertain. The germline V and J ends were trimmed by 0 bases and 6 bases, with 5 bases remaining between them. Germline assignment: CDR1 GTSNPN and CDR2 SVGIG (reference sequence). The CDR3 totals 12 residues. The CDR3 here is CAWSVRAGELFF. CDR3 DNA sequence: TGTGCCTGGAGTGTAAGGGCCGGGGAGCTGTTTTTT.

The CDR3, as DNA: TGCAGTGCTGCGACAAGAGATACGCAGTATTTT. Amino acids: CSAATRDTQYF. The chain has TRBV20-1 and TRBJ2-3; D is unresolved. This CDR3 comprises 11 residues. Germline V gene sequence: CDR1 DFQATT, CDR2 SNEGSKA (reference sequence). V lost 5 bases, J lost 5 bases, and 8 bases lay in between.

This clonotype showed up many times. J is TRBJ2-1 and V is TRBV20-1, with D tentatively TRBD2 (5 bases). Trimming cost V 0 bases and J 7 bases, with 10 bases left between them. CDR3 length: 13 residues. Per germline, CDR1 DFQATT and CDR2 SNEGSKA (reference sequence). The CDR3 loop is CSARELGYNEQFF. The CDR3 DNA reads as TGCAGTGCTAGAGAACTAGGATATAATGAGCAGTTCTTC.

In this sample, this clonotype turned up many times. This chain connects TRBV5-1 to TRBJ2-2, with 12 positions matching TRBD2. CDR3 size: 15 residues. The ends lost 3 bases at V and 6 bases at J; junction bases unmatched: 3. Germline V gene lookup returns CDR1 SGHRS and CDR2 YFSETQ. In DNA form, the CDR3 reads TGCGCCAGCAGCTCAGGACTAGCGGGATCCGGGGAGCTGTTTTTT. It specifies CASSSGLAGSGELFF.

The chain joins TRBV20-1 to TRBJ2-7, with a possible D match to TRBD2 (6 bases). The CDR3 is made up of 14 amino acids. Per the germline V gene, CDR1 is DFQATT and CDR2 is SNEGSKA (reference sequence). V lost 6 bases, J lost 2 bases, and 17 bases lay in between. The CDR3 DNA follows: TGCAGTGCGGCGGGAAGTGGCACCACCTACGAGCAGTACTTC. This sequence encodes CSAAGSGTTYEQYF.

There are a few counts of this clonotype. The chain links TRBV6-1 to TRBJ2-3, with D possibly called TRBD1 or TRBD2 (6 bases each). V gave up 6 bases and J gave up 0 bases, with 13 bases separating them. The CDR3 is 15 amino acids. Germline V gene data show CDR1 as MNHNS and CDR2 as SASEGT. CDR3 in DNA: TGTGCCAGCAGACGCGGGACAACGAGCACAGATACGCAGTATTTT. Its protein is CASRRGTTSTDTQYF.